The 10 T cell receptor beta chains below all came from one sample that was sequenced in a study of blood T cell repertoires in COVID-19. Profiling relied on immunoSEQ multiplex PCR, and the TCRdb table lists in-frame clones only, not all of them. The data show about 88,000 clones, approximately 87% seen once. Material for sequencing was peripheral blood. These receptors were taken from a human donor in a cohort sampled during active COVID-19.

This chain joins TRBV6-1 and TRBJ1-2; 9 bases line up with TRBD1. Germline CDR1 is MNHNS and CDR2 is SASEGT. The J segment lost 5 bases and the V segment lost 3 bases, leaving 7 bases of the junction unmatched. The CDR3 is 15 residues long. The CDR3 DNA reads as TGTGCCAGCAGTGACAGGGACAGGGAGTGGTATGGCTACACCTTC. The encoded protein is CASSDRDREWYGYTF.

This clone appeared a few times. The chain joins TRBV2 to TRBJ2-7; D might be TRBD1 (6 bases). Germline V gene lookup returns CDR1 SNHLY and CDR2 FYNNEI. V dropped 4 bases and J dropped 4 bases, with 20 bases sitting between them. This CDR3 comprises 16 residues. The CDR3 sequence: CASSASTGHLTYEQYF. The CDR3 DNA reads TGTGCCAGCAGTGCCTCGACAGGACACCTAACTTACGAGCAGTACTTC.

This clone was seen a handful of times. CDR3 sequence: CAWSVRGLGVEQFF. CDR3 coding DNA: TGTGCCTGGAGTGTACGGGGACTAGGGGTCGAGCAGTTCTTC. This rearrangement joins TRBV30 to TRBJ2-1, with 8 bases that match TRBD2. This CDR3 contains 14 residues. V shed 0 bases, J shed 10 bases, and the junction held 8 bases outside the gene matches. Germline lookup yields CDR1 GTSNPN and CDR2 SVGIG (reference sequence). Full variable domain (rest looked up from reference TRBV30 and TRBJ2-1): SQTIHQWPATLVQPVGSPLSLECTVEGTSNPNLYWYRQAAGRGLQLLFYSVGIGQISSEVPQNLSASRPQDRQFILSSKKLLLSDSGFYLCAWSVRGLGVEQFFGPGTRLTVL.

Only one count was recorded for this clone. The rearrangement links TRBV6-5 to TRBJ2-7; D possibly corresponds to TRBD2 (7 bases). This CDR3 has 15 residues. Germline loops: CDR1 MNHEY, CDR2 SVGAGI. The ends were cut back, 6 bases at V and 9 bases at J, with 24 bases in the middle. CDR3 nucleotide sequence: TGTGCCAGCAGCTATAGGGGGGGGATCTCCTTAATGCAGTACTTC. This codes for CASSYRGGISLMQYF.

The CDR3 loop is CASSLNVNEQFF. DNA for the CDR3: TGTGCCAGCAGTTTAAATGTAAATGAGCAGTTCTTC. The chain joins TRBV28 to TRBJ2-1, with no clear D. CDR1 is MDHEN, CDR2 SYDVKM, per germline. This CDR3 contains 12 residues. V shed 2 bases and J shed 7 bases, with 6 bases lying between them.

In its sample, this clone was seen once. This sequence joins TRBV19 and TRBJ1-2, with 8 bases that match TRBD1. Trimming at V came to 4 bases and at J to 2 bases, leaving 3 bases not matched to a gene. Germline V gives CDR1 LNHDA, CDR2 SQIVND (reference sequence). The length of the CDR3 is 14 residues. The CDR3, as DNA: TGTGCCAGTAGTACGACAGGGGCGAACTATGGCTACACCTTC. It translates to CASSTTGANYGYTF.

This chain joins TRBV2 and TRBJ2-2; 7 nucleotides align to TRBD1. The germline CDR1 and CDR2 sequences are SNHLY and FYNNEI. Trimming removed 6 bases from V and 2 bases from J; junction bases left unmatched: 9. The CDR3 spans 16 residues. This CDR3 is CASSYTGVKNTGELFF. CDR3 in DNA: TGTGCCAGCAGCTACACAGGGGTAAAAAACACCGGGGAGCTGTTTTTT.

The chain is built from TRBV6-6 and TRBJ1-5, with 8 bases that match TRBD1. The length of the CDR3 is 16 residues. Germline assignment: CDR1 MNHNY and CDR2 SVGAGI (reference sequence). V gave up 2 bases and J gave up 5 bases; unmatched junction bases: 8. The CDR3 region has the DNA TGTGCCAGCAGTTACAATCGGGACAGGCCCGATCAGCCCCAGCATTTT. This translates into CASSYNRDRPDQPQHF.

This chain uses TRBV28 with TRBJ1-5; TRBD1 matches 7 bases. The V gene's germline CDR1 is MDHEN and CDR2 SYDVKM. Unmatched junction bases numbered 6, after V lost 6 bases and J lost 4 bases. The CDR3 spans 14 residues. CDR3 bases: TGTGCCAGCAGGGTGGACAGGCGGAATCAGCCCCAGCATTTT. As protein: CASRVDRRNQPQHF.

The sample holds a few counts of this clone. In DNA, the CDR3 is TGTGCCAGCAGCCGGACTAGCGGGAGCACAGATACGCAGTATTTT. Translation: CASSRTSGSTDTQYF. This rearrangement joins TRBV11-3 to TRBJ2-3; 11 positions match TRBD2. Trimming at V came to 5 bases and at J to 0 bases, leaving 1 base not matched to a gene. Per the germline V gene, CDR1 is SGHNT and CDR2 is YENEEA. CDR3 length: 15 amino acids.